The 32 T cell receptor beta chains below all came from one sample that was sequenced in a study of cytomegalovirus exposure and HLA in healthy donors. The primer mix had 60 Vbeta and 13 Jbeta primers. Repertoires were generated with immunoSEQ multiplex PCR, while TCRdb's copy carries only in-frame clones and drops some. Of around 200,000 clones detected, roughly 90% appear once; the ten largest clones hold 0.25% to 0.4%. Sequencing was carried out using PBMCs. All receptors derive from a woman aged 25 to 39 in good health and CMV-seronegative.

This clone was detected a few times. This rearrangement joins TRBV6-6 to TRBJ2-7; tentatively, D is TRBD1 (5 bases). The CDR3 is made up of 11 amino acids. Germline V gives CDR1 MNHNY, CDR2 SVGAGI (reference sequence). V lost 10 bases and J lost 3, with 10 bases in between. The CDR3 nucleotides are TGTGCCACCCTGGGGCTCTACGAGCAGTACTTC. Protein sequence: CATLGLYEQYF.

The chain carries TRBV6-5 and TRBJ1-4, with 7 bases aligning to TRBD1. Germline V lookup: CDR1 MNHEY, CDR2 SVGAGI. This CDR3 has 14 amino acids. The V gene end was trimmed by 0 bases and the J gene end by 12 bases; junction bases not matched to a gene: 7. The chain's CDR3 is CASSYSGVQGELFF. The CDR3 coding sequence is TGTGCCAGCAGTTACTCAGGGGTCCAGGGGGAACTGTTTTTT.

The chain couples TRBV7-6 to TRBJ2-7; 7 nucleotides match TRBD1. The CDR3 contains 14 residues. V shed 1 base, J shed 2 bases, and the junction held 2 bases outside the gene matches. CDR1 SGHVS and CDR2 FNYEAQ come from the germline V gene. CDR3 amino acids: CASSLDRGPYEQYF. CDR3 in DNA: TGTGCCAGCAGCTTAGACAGGGGACCCTACGAGCAGTACTTC.

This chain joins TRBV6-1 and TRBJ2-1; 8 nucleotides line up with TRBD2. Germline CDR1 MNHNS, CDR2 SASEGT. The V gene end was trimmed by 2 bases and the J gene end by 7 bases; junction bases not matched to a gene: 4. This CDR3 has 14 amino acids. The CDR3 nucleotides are TGTGCCAGCAGTGAAAGCGGGGGTTGGAATGAGCAGTTCTTC. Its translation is CASSESGGWNEQFF.

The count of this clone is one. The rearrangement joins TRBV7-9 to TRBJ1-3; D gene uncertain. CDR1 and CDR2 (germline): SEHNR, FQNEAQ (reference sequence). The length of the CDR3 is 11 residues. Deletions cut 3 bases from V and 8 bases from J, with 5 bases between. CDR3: CASSFIDTIYF. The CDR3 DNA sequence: TGTGCCAGCAGCTTCATAGACACCATATATTTT. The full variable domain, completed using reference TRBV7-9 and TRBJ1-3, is DTGVSQNPRHKITKRGQNVTFRCDPISEHNRLYWYRQTLGQGPEFLTYFQNEAQLEKSRLLSDRFSAERPKGSFSTLEIQRTEQGDSAMYLCASSFIDTIYFGEGSWLTVV.

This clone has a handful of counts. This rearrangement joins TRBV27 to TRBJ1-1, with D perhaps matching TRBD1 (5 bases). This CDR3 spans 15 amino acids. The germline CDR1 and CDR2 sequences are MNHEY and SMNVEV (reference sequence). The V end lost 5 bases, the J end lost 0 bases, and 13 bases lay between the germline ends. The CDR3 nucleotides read TGTGCCAGCAGTCTAAGGACACCTATGAACACTGAAGCTTTCTTT. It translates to CASSLRTPMNTEAFF.

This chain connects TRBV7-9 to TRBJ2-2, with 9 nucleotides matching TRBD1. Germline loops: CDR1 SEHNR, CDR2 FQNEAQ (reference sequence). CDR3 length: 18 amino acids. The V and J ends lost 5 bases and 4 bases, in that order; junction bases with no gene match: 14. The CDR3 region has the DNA TGTGCCAGCAGCCCACACCTGGGACAGGGAATGGGCACCGGGGAGCTGTTTTTT. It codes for CASSPHLGQGMGTGELFF. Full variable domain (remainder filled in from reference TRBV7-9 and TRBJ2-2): DTGVSQNPRHKITKRGQNVTFRCDPISEHNRLYWYRQTLGQGPEFLTYFQNEAQLEKSRLLSDRFSAERPKGSFSTLEIQRTEQGDSAMYLCASSPHLGQGMGTGELFFGEGSRLTVL.

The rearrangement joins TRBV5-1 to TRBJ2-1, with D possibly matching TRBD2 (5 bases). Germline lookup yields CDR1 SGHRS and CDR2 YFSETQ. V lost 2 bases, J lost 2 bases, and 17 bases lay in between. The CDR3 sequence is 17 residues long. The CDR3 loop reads CASSFRPGTLTYNEQFF. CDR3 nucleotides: TGCGCCAGCAGCTTTCGGCCGGGAACCCTCACCTACAATGAGCAGTTCTTC.

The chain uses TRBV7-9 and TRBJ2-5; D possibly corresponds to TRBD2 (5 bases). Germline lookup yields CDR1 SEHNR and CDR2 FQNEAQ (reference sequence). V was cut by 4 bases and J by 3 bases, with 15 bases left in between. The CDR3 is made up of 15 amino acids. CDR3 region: CASSWFSRGKETQYF. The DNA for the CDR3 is TGTGCCAGCAGCTGGTTCAGCAGAGGGAAAGAGACCCAGTACTTC.

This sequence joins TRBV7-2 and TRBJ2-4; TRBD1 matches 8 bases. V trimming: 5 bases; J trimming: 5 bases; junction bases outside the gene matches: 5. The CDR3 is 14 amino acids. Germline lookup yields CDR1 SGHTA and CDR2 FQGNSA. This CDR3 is CASSPGGSENIQYF. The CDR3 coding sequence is TGTGCCAGCAGCCCAGGGGGCTCTGAAAACATTCAGTACTTC.

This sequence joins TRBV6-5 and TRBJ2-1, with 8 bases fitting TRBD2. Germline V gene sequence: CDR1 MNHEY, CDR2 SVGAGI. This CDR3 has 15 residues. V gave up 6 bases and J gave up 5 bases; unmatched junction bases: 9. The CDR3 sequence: CASRKPGLVHNEQFF. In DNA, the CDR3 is TGTGCCAGCAGAAAACCGGGACTAGTCCACAATGAGCAGTTCTTC.

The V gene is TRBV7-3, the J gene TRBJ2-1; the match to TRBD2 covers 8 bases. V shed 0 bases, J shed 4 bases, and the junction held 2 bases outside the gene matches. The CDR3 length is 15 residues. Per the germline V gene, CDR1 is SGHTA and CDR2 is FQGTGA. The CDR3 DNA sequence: TGTGCCAGCAGCTTAACCGTAGCGGGGTACAATGAGCAGTTCTTC. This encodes CASSLTVAGYNEQFF.

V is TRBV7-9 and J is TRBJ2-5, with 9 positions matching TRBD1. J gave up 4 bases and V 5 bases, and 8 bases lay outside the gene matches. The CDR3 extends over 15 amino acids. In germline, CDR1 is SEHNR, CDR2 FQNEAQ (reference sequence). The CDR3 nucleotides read TGTGCCAGCAGCCTACGGGACAGGGTACGAGAGACCCAGTACTTC. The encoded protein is CASSLRDRVRETQYF.

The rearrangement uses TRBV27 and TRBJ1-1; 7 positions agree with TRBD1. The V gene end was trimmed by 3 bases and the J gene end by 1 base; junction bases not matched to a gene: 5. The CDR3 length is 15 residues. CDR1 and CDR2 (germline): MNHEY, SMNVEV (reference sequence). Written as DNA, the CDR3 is TGTGCCAGCAGTTTTTCCCCAGGGGGGAACACTGAAGCTTTCTTT. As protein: CASSFSPGGNTEAFF.

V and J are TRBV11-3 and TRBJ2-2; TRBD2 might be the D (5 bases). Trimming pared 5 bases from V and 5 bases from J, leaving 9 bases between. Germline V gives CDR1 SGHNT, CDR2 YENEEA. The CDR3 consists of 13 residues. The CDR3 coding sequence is TGTGCCAGCAGCCCGGGAAGTACCGGGGAGCTGTTTTTT. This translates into CASSPGSTGELFF. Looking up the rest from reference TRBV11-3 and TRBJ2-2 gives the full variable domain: EAGVVQSPRYKIIEKKQPVAFWCNPISGHNTLYWYLQNLGQGPELLIRYENEEAVDDSQLPKDRFSAERLKGVDSTLKIQPAELGDSAVYLCASSPGSTGELFFGEGSRLTVL.

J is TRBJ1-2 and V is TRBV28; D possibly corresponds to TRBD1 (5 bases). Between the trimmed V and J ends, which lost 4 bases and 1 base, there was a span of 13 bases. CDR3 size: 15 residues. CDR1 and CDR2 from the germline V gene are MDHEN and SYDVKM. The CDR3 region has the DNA TGTGCCAGCAGTTCCTTAGACAGACTTAACTATGGCTACACCTTC. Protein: CASSSLDRLNYGYTF.

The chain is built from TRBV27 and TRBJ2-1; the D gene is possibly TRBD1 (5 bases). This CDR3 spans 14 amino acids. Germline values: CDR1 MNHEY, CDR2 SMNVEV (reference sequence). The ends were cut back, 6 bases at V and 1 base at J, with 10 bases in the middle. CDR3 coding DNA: TGTGCCAGCAGCCCCAGGGAATCCTACAATGAGCAGTTCTTC. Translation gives CASSPRESYNEQFF.

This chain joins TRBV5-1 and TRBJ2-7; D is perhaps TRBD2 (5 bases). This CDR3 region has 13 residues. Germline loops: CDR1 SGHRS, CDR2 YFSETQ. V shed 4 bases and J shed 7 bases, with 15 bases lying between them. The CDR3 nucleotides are TGCGCCAGCAGCACTGATCCCTCGGGGGAGCAGTACTTC. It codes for CASSTDPSGEQYF.

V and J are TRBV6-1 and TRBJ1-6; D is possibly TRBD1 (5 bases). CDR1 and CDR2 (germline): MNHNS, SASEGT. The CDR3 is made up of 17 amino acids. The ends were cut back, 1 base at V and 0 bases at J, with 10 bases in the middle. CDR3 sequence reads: CASSEVGGSSYNSPLHF. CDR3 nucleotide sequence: TGTGCCAGCAGTGAAGTGGGGGGGAGCTCCTATAATTCACCCCTCCACTTT.

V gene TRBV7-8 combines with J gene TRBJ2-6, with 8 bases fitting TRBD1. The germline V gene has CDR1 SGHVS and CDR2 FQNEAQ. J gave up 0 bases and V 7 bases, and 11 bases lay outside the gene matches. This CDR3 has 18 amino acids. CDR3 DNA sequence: TGTGCCAGCAACCAATTCGGACAGGGCGCCTCTGGGGCCAACGTCCTGACTTTC. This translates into CASNQFGQGASGANVLTF. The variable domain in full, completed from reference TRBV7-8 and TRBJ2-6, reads GAGVSQSPRYKVAKRGQDVALRCDPISGHVSLFWYQQALGQGPEFLTYFQNEAQLDKSGLPSDRFFAERPEGSVSTLKIQRTQQEDSAVYLCASNQFGQGASGANVLTFGAGSRLTVL.

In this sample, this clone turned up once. For the CDR3, the DNA is TGCAGCGGATTCTGGACAGGGGACCCAGAGACCCAGTACTTC. The encoded protein is CSGFWTGDPETQYF. This chain connects TRBV29-1 to TRBJ2-5, with 9 bases fitting TRBD1. Per germline, CDR1 SQVTM and CDR2 ANQGSEA. The CDR3 length is 14 residues. The trim removed 7 bases at V and 4 bases at J, leaving 10 bases unmatched.

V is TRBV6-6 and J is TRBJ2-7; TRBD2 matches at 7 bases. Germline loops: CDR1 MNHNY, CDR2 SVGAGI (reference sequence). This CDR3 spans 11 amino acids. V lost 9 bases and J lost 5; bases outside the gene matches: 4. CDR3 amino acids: CARTRENEQYF. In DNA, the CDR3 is TGTGCCAGGACGCGGGAGAACGAGCAGTACTTC.

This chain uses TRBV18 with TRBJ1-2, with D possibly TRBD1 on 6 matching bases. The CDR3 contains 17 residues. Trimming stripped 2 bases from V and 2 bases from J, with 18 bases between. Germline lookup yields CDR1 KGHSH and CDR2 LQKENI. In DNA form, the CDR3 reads TGTGCCAGCTCACCATCCTTCTCTAGGACAGACAACTATGGCTACACCTTC. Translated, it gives CASSPSFSRTDNYGYTF. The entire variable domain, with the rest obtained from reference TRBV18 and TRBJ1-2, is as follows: NAGVMQNPRHLVRRRGQEARLRCSPMKGHSHVYWYRQLPEEGLKFMVYLQKENIIDESGMPKERFSAEFPKEGPSILRIQQVVRGDSAAYFCASSPSFSRTDNYGYTFGSGTRLTVV.

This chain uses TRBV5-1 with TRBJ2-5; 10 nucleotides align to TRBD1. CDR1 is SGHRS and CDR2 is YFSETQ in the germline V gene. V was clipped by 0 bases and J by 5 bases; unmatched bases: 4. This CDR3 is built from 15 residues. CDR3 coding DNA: TGCGCCAGCAGCTTGGCCACGGACAGGGGGGAGACCCAGTACTTC. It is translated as CASSLATDRGETQYF.

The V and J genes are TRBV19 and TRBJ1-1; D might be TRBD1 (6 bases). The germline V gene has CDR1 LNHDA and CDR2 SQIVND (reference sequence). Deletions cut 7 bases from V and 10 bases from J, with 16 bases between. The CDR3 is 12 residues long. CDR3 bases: TGTGCCAGTACAATGGGGGGGCGAGGAGCTTTCTTT. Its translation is CASTMGGRGAFF.

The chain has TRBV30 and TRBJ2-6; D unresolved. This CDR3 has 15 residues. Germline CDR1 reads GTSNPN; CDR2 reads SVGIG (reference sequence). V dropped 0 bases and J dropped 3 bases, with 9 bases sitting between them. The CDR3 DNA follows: TGTGCCTGGAGTGTAATAGATCGTGGGGCCAACGTCCTGACTTTC. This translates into CAWSVIDRGANVLTF.

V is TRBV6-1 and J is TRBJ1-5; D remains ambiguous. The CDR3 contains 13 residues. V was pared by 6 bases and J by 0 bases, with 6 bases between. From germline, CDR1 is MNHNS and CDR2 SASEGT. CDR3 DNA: TGTGCCAGCAGCGAATATAGCAATCAGCCCCAGCATTTT. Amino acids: CASSEYSNQPQHF.

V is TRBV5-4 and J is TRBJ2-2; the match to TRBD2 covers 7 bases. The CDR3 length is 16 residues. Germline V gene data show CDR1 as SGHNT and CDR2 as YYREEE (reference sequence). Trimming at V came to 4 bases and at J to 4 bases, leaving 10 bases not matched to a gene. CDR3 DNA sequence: TGTGCCAGCAGCCCCGAAGGGGCTAGCGGCACCGGGGAGCTGTTTTTT. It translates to CASSPEGASGTGELFF.

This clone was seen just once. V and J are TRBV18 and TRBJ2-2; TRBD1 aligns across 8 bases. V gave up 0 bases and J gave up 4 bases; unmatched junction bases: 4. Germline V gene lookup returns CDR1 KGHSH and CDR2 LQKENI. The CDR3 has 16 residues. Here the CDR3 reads CASSPPIRGPTGELFF. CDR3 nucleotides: TGTGCCAGCTCACCACCAATCAGGGGGCCCACCGGGGAGCTGTTTTTT.

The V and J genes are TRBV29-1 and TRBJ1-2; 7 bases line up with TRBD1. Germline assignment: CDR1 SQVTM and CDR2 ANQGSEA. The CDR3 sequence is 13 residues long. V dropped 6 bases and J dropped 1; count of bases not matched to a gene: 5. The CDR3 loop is CSVRGQDNYGYTF. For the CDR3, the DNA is TGCAGCGTCCGTGGACAGGATAACTATGGCTACACCTTC.

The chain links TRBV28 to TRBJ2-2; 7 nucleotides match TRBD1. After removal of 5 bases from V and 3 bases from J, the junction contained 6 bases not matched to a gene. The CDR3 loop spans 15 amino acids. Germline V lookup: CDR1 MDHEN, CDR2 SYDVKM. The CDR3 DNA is TGTGCCAGCAGTCCAGCGCAGGGGGACACCGGGGAGCTGTTTTTT. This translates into CASSPAQGDTGELFF.

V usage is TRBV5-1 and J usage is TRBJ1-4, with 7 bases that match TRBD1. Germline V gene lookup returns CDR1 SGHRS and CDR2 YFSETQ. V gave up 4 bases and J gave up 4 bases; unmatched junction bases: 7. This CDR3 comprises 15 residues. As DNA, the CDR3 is TGCGCCAGCAGCGTATCGACAGGGTATAATGAAAAACTGTTTTTT. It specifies CASSVSTGYNEKLFF.